These T cell receptor beta chains were read from a single sample in a study of cytomegalovirus exposure and HLA in healthy donors. Clones were read by immunoSEQ multiplex PCR, and TCRdb kept only the in-frame ones, dropping some. This sample yields some 100,000 clones, of which 75% to 85% are seen a single time; about 4% belongs to the top ten. The sample taken for sequencing was PBMCs. These receptors were obtained from a female donor in good health and CMV-seropositive. Each CDR3 is given with its conserved first and last residue. Each record gives: V gene, clone size, J gene, D gene, CDR3 protein, CDR3 DNA. The D gene is left open where the match is weak. Expanded clones get a size class; other rows say once, few or many, or leave the size out.

v_gene: TRBV21-1
abundance: NA
j_gene: TRBJ1-2
d_gene: NA
CDR3aa: CASSKGRGYYGYTF
CDR3nt: TGTGCCAGCAGCAAAGGGAGGGGATACTATGGCTACACCTTC

v_gene: TRBV28
abundance: NA
j_gene: TRBJ1-4
d_gene: TRBD1
CDR3aa: CASRGQERNEKLFF
CDR3nt: TGTGCCAGCAGAGGACAGGAGCGGAATGAAAAACTGTTTTTT

v_gene: TRBV19
abundance: NA
j_gene: TRBJ1-4
d_gene: NA
CDR3aa: CASSIQTPDEKLFF
CDR3nt: TGTGCCAGTAGTATACAAACCCCAGATGAAAAACTGTTTTTT

v_gene: TRBV6-5
abundance: NA
j_gene: TRBJ1-2
d_gene: NA
CDR3aa: CASSYSLADTDYGYTF
CDR3nt: TGTGCCAGCAGTTACTCTCTGGCCGACACCGACTATGGCTACACCTTC

v_gene: TRBV25-1
abundance: once
j_gene: TRBJ2-7
d_gene: NA
CDR3aa: CASSFKGGSEQYF
CDR3nt: TGTGCCAGCAGTTTCAAAGGGGGTTCCGAGCAGTACTTC

v_gene: TRBV7-9
abundance: NA
j_gene: TRBJ2-4
d_gene: TRBD1
CDR3aa: CASSLALHRGDAKNIQYF
CDR3nt: TGTGCCAGCAGCTTAGCGCTTCACAGGGGGGACGCCAAAAACATTCAGTACTTC

v_gene: TRBV6-1
abundance: NA
j_gene: TRBJ2-3
d_gene: TRBD2
CDR3aa: CASSERSGGSDTQYF
CDR3nt: TGTGCCAGCAGTGAGAGGAGCGGGGGGTCAGATACGCAGTATTTT

v_gene: TRBV10-1
abundance: NA
j_gene: TRBJ2-7
d_gene: NA
CDR3aa: CASRGDGVVNHEQYF
CDR3nt: TGCGCCAGCAGGGGAGACGGGGTCGTCAATCACGAGCAGTACTTC

v_gene: TRBV2
abundance: NA
j_gene: TRBJ2-2
d_gene: TRBD1
CDR3aa: CASSDLEDRGSNTGELFF
CDR3nt: TGTGCCAGCAGTGATTTGGAGGACAGGGGGTCGAACACCGGGGAGCTGTTTTTT

v_gene: TRBV5-6
abundance: NA
j_gene: TRBJ1-6
d_gene: TRBD1
CDR3aa: CASSLGQGGNSPLHF
CDR3nt: TGTGCCAGCAGCTTGGGACAGGGGGGTAATTCACCCCTCCACTTT

v_gene: TRBV11-2
abundance: few
j_gene: TRBJ1-4
d_gene: TRBD1
CDR3aa: CASNRGQGIEKLFF
CDR3nt: TGTGCCAGCAACCGGGGACAGGGGATTGAAAAACTGTTTTTT

v_gene: TRBV5-1
abundance: NA
j_gene: TRBJ2-5
d_gene: NA
CDR3aa: CASSLGKGSETQYF
CDR3nt: TGCGCCAGCAGCTTGGGTAAGGGGTCAGAGACCCAGTACTTC

v_gene: TRBV15
abundance: NA
j_gene: TRBJ1-2
d_gene: NA
CDR3aa: CATSPARLQGYGYTF
CDR3nt: TGTGCCACCAGCCCGGCCCGTCTTCAGGGCTATGGCTACACCTTC

v_gene: TRBV9
abundance: NA
j_gene: TRBJ2-1
d_gene: TRBD2
CDR3aa: CASSVGSGSYNEQFF
CDR3nt: TGTGCCAGCAGCGTAGGTAGCGGGTCCTACAATGAGCAGTTCTTC

v_gene: TRBV6-5
abundance: NA
j_gene: TRBJ1-5
d_gene: TRBD1
CDR3aa: CASRRDRGHNQPQHF
CDR3nt: TGTGCCAGCAGAAGGGACAGGGGGCATAATCAGCCCCAGCATTTT

v_gene: TRBV6-5
abundance: NA
j_gene: TRBJ1-2
d_gene: TRBD1
CDR3aa: CASRNRGSYGYTF
CDR3nt: TGTGCCAGCAGAAACAGGGGAAGCTATGGCTACACCTTC

v_gene: TRBV7-9
abundance: NA
j_gene: TRBJ1-1
d_gene: NA
CDR3aa: CASSGDRIWTEAFF
CDR3nt: TGTGCCAGCAGCGGAGACAGGATCTGGACTGAAGCTTTCTTT

v_gene: TRBV19
abundance: NA
j_gene: TRBJ1-1
d_gene: TRBD1
CDR3aa: CASSTGQGNTEAFF
CDR3nt: TGTGCCAGTAGTACCGGACAGGGTAACACTGAAGCTTTCTTT

v_gene: TRBV6-1
abundance: NA
j_gene: TRBJ1-4
d_gene: NA
CDR3aa: CASSEDRVEKLFF
CDR3nt: TGTGCCAGCAGTGAAGACAGGGTTGAAAAACTGTTTTTT

v_gene: TRBV6-6
abundance: few
j_gene: TRBJ2-7
d_gene: TRBD2
CDR3aa: CASSSLSSGRAYEQYF
CDR3nt: TGTGCCAGCAGTTCCCTATCGAGCGGGAGAGCCTACGAGCAGTACTTC

v_gene: TRBV5-4
abundance: NA
j_gene: TRBJ1-2
d_gene: NA
CDR3aa: CASSARTGRVGYTF
CDR3nt: TGTGCCAGCAGCGCGAGAACAGGGCGAGTTGGCTACACCTTC

v_gene: TRBV7-6
abundance: NA
j_gene: TRBJ2-5
d_gene: TRBD2
CDR3aa: CASSPGLAGSTQETQYF
CDR3nt: TGTGCCAGCAGCCCCGGACTAGCGGGAAGTACCCAAGAGACCCAGTACTTC

v_gene: TRBV5-1
abundance: NA
j_gene: TRBJ2-3
d_gene: TRBD2
CDR3aa: CASSLVSGGGLDTQYF
CDR3nt: TGCGCCAGCAGCTTGGTGTCGGGGGGGGGCTTGGATACGCAGTATTTT

v_gene: TRBV21-1
abundance: few
j_gene: TRBJ2-3
d_gene: NA
CDR3aa: CASSKIEDNTDTQYF
CDR3nt: TGTGCCAGCAGCAAAATAGAAGACAACACAGATACGCAGTATTTT

v_gene: TRBV7-2
abundance: few
j_gene: TRBJ1-6
d_gene: NA
CDR3aa: CASSLTPNSPLHF
CDR3nt: TGTGCCAGCAGCCTGACACCGAATTCACCCCTCCACTTT

v_gene: TRBV11-2
abundance: NA
j_gene: TRBJ2-7
d_gene: NA
CDR3aa: CASSVVQRSGEQYF
CDR3nt: TGTGCCAGCAGCGTCGTACAGAGAAGCGGGGAGCAGTACTTC

v_gene: TRBV11-3
abundance: NA
j_gene: TRBJ2-3
d_gene: TRBD2
CDR3aa: CASSSGASGSSTQYF
CDR3nt: TGTGCCAGCAGCTCTGGGGCTAGCGGGAGTAGTACGCAGTATTTT

v_gene: TRBV30
abundance: NA
j_gene: TRBJ1-6
d_gene: TRBD1
CDR3aa: CAWGGQGRNSPLHF
CDR3nt: TGTGCCTGGGGCGGACAGGGAAGGAATTCACCCCTCCACTTT

v_gene: TRBV5-1
abundance: NA
j_gene: TRBJ2-1
d_gene: NA
CDR3aa: CASSFGGPPSYNEQFF
CDR3nt: TGCGCCAGCAGCTTTGGCGGGCCCCCCTCCTACAATGAGCAGTTCTTC

v_gene: TRBV6-5
abundance: NA
j_gene: TRBJ2-1
d_gene: NA
CDR3aa: CASAEGGSYNEQFF
CDR3nt: TGTGCCAGTGCGGAGGGTGGATCCTACAATGAGCAGTTCTTC

v_gene: TRBV9
abundance: NA
j_gene: TRBJ2-5
d_gene: TRBD1
CDR3aa: CASSVADRGAWETQYF
CDR3nt: TGTGCCAGCAGCGTAGCGGACAGGGGGGCTTGGGAGACCCAGTACTTC

v_gene: TRBV5-1
abundance: NA
j_gene: TRBJ2-3
d_gene: TRBD1
CDR3aa: CASSLDGTGSTDTQYF
CDR3nt: TGCGCCAGCAGCCTAGACGGGACAGGAAGCACAGATACGCAGTATTTT

v_gene: TRBV2
abundance: NA
j_gene: TRBJ2-1
d_gene: TRBD2
CDR3aa: CASNSGLVNEQFF
CDR3nt: TGTGCCAGCAACTCGGGACTAGTCAATGAGCAGTTCTTC

v_gene: TRBV29-1
abundance: NA
j_gene: TRBJ2-5
d_gene: NA
CDR3aa: CSVVPDSQETQYF
CDR3nt: TGCAGCGTTGTCCCAGACAGCCAAGAGACCCAGTACTTC

v_gene: TRBV30
abundance: NA
j_gene: TRBJ1-1
d_gene: NA
CDR3aa: CAWREIWGDGDTEAFF
CDR3nt: TGTGCCTGGAGAGAAATCTGGGGAGATGGGGACACTGAAGCTTTCTTT

v_gene: TRBV4-1
abundance: NA
j_gene: TRBJ1-1
d_gene: NA
CDR3aa: CASSLNRGMGAFF
CDR3nt: TGCGCCAGCAGCCTAAACCGGGGGATGGGAGCTTTCTTT

v_gene: TRBV7-2
abundance: NA
j_gene: TRBJ1-6
d_gene: NA
CDR3aa: CASSPPQGSSYNSPLHF
CDR3nt: TGTGCCAGCAGCCCCCCACAGGGTAGCTCCTATAATTCACCCCTCCACTTT

v_gene: TRBV5-4
abundance: NA
j_gene: TRBJ2-7
d_gene: NA
CDR3aa: CASSPRTVGYEQYF
CDR3nt: TGTGCCAGCAGCCCGCGGACAGTTGGCTACGAGCAGTACTTC

v_gene: TRBV5-6
abundance: NA
j_gene: TRBJ2-3
d_gene: TRBD2
CDR3aa: CASSDMTSGPDTQYF
CDR3nt: TGTGCCAGCAGCGATATGACTAGCGGGCCAGATACGCAGTATTTT

v_gene: TRBV19
abundance: NA
j_gene: TRBJ2-7
d_gene: TRBD2
CDR3aa: CASSPSGRSYEQYF
CDR3nt: TGTGCCAGTAGCCCTAGCGGGAGGTCCTACGAGCAGTACTTC

v_gene: TRBV5-1
abundance: NA
j_gene: TRBJ2-4
d_gene: NA
CDR3aa: CASSLEVGGVKNSQYF
CDR3nt: TGCGCCAGCAGCTTGGAGGTCGGAGGGGTCAAAAACAGTCAGTACTTC

v_gene: TRBV2
abundance: NA
j_gene: TRBJ2-7
d_gene: NA
CDR3aa: CASSRDSYEQYF
CDR3nt: TGTGCCAGCAGTCGGGACTCCTACGAGCAGTACTTC

v_gene: TRBV4-2
abundance: NA
j_gene: TRBJ1-1
d_gene: NA
CDR3aa: CASSSSGEGTEAFF
CDR3nt: TGTGCCAGCAGCTCGTCAGGGGAAGGTACTGAAGCTTTCTTT

v_gene: TRBV11-2
abundance: once
j_gene: TRBJ1-4
d_gene: TRBD1
CDR3aa: CASSYRGRDEKLFF
CDR3nt: TGTGCCAGCAGCTACAGGGGGCGCGATGAAAAACTGTTTTTT

v_gene: TRBV11-2
abundance: NA
j_gene: TRBJ2-2
d_gene: TRBD2
CDR3aa: CASSLDLKGLAGRDTGELFF
CDR3nt: TGTGCCAGCAGCTTAGATCTAAAGGGACTAGCGGGGAGAGACACCGGGGAGCTGTTTTTT

v_gene: TRBV5-1
abundance: NA
j_gene: TRBJ2-1
d_gene: TRBD2
CDR3aa: CASSISGRVNEQFF
CDR3nt: TGCGCCAGCAGCATCAGTGGGAGGGTAAATGAGCAGTTCTTC

v_gene: TRBV9
abundance: few
j_gene: TRBJ1-2
d_gene: TRBD1
CDR3aa: CASSVYRDRAYGYTF
CDR3nt: TGTGCCAGCAGCGTATACCGGGACAGGGCTTATGGCTACACCTTC

v_gene: TRBV27
abundance: NA
j_gene: TRBJ1-1
d_gene: NA
CDR3aa: CASTPNRRNTEAFF
CDR3nt: TGTGCCAGCACCCCCAACAGGAGAAACACTGAAGCTTTCTTT